The 5 T cell receptor beta chains reported below all come from one sample, sequenced in a study of shared clonotypes between healthy human individuals. CD8 cells classed as naive were CD45RO-negative and positively selected for CCR7, excluding terminally differentiated effector memory CD45RA+ cells. Generated by immunoSEQ multiplex PCR, the TCRdb table keeps only in-frame clones and is missing some. The table has a few million clones, around 95% seen once; the top ten hold more than 1.5%. The sample taken for sequencing was naive CD8+ T cells from PBMCs. These TCRs come from a man aged 18 to 30 in good health. Some clones in this sample may be carry-over from other donors' samples.

The V call is TRBV10-2, the J call TRBJ2-3, with D possibly being TRBD1 (6 bases). This CDR3 region has 14 residues. CDR1 is WSHSY and CDR2 is SAAADI in the germline V gene. The V gene lost 2 bases and the J gene lost 2 bases, with 8 bases spanning the gap. For the CDR3, the DNA is TGCGCCAGCAGTGAGGGGACATCCACAGATACGCAGTATTTT. It specifies CASSEGTSTDTQYF.

For this clone: Additional DNA sequences in this sample encode the identical CDR3. The chain has TRBV7-9 and TRBJ1-2, with a possible D match to TRBD1 (5 bases). The ends were cut back, 0 bases at V and 8 bases at J, with 10 bases in the middle. Looked up from germline, CDR1 is SEHNR and CDR2 is FQNEAQ (reference sequence). CDR3 length: 13 amino acids. The CDR3 DNA sequence: TGTGCCAGCAGCTTAGCGGAGGGGTACGGCTACACCTTC. This encodes CASSLAEGYGYTF. Combining the CDR3 with reference TRBV7-9 and TRBJ1-2 gives the whole variable domain DTGVSQNPRHKITKRGQNVTFRCDPISEHNRLYWYRQTLGQGPEFLTYFQNEAQLEKSRLLSDRFSAERPKGSFSTLEIQRTEQGDSAMYLCASSLAEGYGYTFGSGTRLTVV.

This rearrangement joins TRBV9 to TRBJ2-3; possibly TRBD1 for D (6 bases). The CDR3 length is 13 residues. The germline V gene has CDR1 SGDLS and CDR2 YYNGEE. The V and J ends lost 3 bases and 2 bases respectively, with 7 bases between them. For the CDR3, the DNA is TGTGCCAGCAGCGGGGACACCACAGATACGCAGTATTTT. As protein: CASSGDTTDTQYF. Looking up the rest from reference TRBV9 and TRBJ2-3 gives the full variable domain: DSGVTQTPKHLITATGQRVTLRCSPRSGDLSVYWYQQSLDQGLQFLIQYYNGEERAKGNILERFSAQQFPDLHSELNLSSLELGDSALYFCASSGDTTDTQYFGPGTRLTVL.

The chain links TRBV11-2 to TRBJ2-3; maybe TRBD2 (6 bases). This CDR3 is built from 16 residues. Germline CDR1 reads SGHAT; CDR2 reads FQNNGV. V lost 1 base, J lost 2 bases, and 13 bases lay in between. CDR3 loop: CASSLVGSGTTDTQYF. For the CDR3, the DNA is TGTGCCAGCAGCTTAGTTGGTAGCGGAACCACAGATACGCAGTATTTT.

The rearrangement joins TRBV4-3 to TRBJ2-1, with TRBD2 matching over 13 bases. J was trimmed by 6 bases and V by 1 base; bases with no gene match: 3. Germline V gene data show CDR1 as LGHNA and CDR2 as YSLEER. The CDR3 runs to 16 residues. In DNA form, the CDR3 reads TGCGCCAGCAGCCAAGGGACTAGCGGGAGTCGCAATGAGCAGTTCTTC. Its protein product is CASSQGTSGSRNEQFF.